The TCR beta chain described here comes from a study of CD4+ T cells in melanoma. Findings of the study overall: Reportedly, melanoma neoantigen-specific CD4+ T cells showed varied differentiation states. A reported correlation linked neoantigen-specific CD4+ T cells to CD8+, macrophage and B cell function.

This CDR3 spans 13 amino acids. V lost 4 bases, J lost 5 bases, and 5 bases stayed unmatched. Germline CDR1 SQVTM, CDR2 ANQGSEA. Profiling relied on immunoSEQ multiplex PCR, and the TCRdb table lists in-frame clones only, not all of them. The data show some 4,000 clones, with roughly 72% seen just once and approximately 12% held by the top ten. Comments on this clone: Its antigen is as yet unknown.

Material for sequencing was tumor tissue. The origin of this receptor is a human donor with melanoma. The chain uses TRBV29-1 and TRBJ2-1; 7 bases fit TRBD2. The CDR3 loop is CSVGGGGDNEQFF. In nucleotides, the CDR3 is TGCAGCGTTGGGGGGGGAGGGGACAATGAGCAGTTCTTC.